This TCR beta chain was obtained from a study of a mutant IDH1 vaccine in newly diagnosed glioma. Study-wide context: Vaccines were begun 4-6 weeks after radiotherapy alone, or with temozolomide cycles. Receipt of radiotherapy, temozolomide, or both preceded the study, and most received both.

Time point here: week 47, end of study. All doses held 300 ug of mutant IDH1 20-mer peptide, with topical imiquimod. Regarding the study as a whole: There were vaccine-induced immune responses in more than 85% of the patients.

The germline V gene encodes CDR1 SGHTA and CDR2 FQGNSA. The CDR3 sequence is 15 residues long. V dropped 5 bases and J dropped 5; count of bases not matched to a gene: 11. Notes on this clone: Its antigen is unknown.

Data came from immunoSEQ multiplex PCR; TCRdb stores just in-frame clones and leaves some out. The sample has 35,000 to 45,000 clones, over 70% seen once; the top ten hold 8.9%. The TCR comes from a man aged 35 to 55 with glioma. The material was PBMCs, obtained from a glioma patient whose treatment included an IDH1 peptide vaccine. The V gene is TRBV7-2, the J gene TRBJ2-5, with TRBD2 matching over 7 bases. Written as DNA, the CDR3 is TGTGCCAGCAGCCCGCAGCGGGAATTCGAGGAGACCCAGTACTTC. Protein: CASSPQREFEETQYF.